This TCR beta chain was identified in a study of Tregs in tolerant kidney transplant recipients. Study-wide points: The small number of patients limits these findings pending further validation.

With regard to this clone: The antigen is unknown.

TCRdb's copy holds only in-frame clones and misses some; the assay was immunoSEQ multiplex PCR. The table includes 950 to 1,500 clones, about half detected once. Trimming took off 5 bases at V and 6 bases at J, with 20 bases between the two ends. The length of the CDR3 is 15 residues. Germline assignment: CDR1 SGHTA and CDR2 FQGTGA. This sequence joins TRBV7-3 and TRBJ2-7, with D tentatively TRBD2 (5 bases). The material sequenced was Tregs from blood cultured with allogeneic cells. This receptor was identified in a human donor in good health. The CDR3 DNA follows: TGTGCCAGCAGCCTCGGACGGAGGCCCACTTTCGAGCAGTACTTC. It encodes CASSLGRRPTFEQYF.